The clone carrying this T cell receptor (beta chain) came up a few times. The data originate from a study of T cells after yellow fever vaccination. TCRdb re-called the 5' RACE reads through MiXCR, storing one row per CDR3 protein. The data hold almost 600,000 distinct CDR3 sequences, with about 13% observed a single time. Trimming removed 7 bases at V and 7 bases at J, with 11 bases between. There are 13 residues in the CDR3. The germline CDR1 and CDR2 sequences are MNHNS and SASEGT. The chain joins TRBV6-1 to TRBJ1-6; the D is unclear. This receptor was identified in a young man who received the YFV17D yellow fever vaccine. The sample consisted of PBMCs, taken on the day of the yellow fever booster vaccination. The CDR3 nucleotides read TGTGCCAGCACCGGGCAGGTGAATTCACCCCTCCACTTT. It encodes CASTGQVNSPLHF.